Listed below are T cell receptor beta chains from one sample, sequenced in a study of blood T cell repertoires in COVID-19. Assay: immunoSEQ multiplex PCR; the TCRdb copy retains only in-frame clones and omits some. The sample has roughly 99,000 clones; around 88% are singletons. Sequencing used peripheral blood. Source of these receptors: a man between 50 and 59 years old with active or convalescent COVID-19. The CDR3 runs from the conserved cysteine through the conserved F or W. A D gene is named only where the DNA matches it firmly.

d_call	v_call	j_call	cdr3_aa
TRBD1	TRBV11-2	TRBJ2-7	CASSLRLFGTVSYEQYF
TRBD2	TRBV6-2/TRBV6-3	TRBJ2-7	CASSYRLAGSSYEQYF
TRBD2	TRBV7-2	TRBJ2-5	CASSLSGLAGIQETQYF
TRBD1	TRBV6-5	TRBJ1-1	CASSHGTGETEAFF
NA	TRBV29-1	TRBJ1-2	CSVEEVRDFYGYTF
TRBD2	TRBV5-4	TRBJ2-1	CASSNRGGSYNEQFF
NA	TRBV2	TRBJ1-6	CASREDRDNSPLHF
NA	TRBV19	TRBJ2-5	CASSIQGNTKTQYF
TRBD1	TRBV6-5	TRBJ1-1	CASIAHRGGNTEAFF
NA	TRBV6-6	TRBJ2-7	CASHETTKIYEQYF
NA	TRBV3-1/TRBV3-2	TRBJ2-7	CASSQDLVGSGTGSYEQYF
NA	TRBV3-1/TRBV3-2	TRBJ2-5	CASSRPGFQETQYF
NA	TRBV14	TRBJ1-1	CASSVQGDTEAFF
TRBD1	TRBV5-5	TRBJ1-6	CASSSNRGHNSPLHF
TRBD2	TRBV7-6	TRBJ2-3	CASSHPGGLAGGPVQDTQYF
NA	TRBV6-5	TRBJ2-3	CASSSQREVDTQYF